This T cell receptor beta chain was identified during a study of blood T cell repertoires in COVID-19. Produced via immunoSEQ multiplex PCR; TCRdb's table is partial and in-frame only. The table has about 290,000 clones, nearly 90% seen once. Seattle patients were enrolled while actively infected and followed longitudinally. The specimen was peripheral blood. The clonotype originates from a woman in her 30s with COVID-19, enrolled during active disease.

CDR3 sequence (DNA): TGCGCCAGCAGGGGTACTCTAGCTAACTATGGCTACACCTTC. It yields the protein CASRGTLANYGYTF. The V gene is TRBV5-1, the J gene TRBJ1-2; no reliable D call. Trimming pared 5 bases from V and 0 bases from J, leaving 11 bases between. The CDR3 length is 14 residues. Germline lookup yields CDR1 SGHRS and CDR2 YFSETQ.